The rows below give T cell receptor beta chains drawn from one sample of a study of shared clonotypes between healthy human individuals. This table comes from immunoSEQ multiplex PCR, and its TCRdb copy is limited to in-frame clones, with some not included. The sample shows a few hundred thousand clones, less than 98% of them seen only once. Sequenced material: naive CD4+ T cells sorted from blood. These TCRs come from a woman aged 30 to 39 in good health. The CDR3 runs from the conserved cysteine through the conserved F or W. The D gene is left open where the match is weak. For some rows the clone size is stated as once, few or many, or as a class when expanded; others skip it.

DNA: TGTGCCAGTAACACTTGGAGGACCGGAAACACCATATATTTT
CDR3: CASNTWRTGNTIYF
V: TRBV19
D: -
J: TRBJ1-3
size: -

DNA: TGTGCCAGCAGCTTTGGAGCGGGAGGGTCTGCCTACGAGCAGTACTTC
CDR3: CASSFGAGGSAYEQYF
V: TRBV5-5
D: TRBD2
J: TRBJ2-7
size: once

DNA: TGTGCCAGCTCACCGACAGGGGGCGTGGGCGAGCAGTACTTC
CDR3: CASSPTGGVGEQYF
V: TRBV18
D: TRBD1
J: TRBJ2-7
size: -

DNA: TGTGCCAGCAGTTCCCTAAGGGGACAGCCCCAGCATTTT
CDR3: CASSSLRGQPQHF
V: TRBV27
D: -
J: TRBJ1-5
size: -

DNA: TGTGCCAGCAGTGAAATGTATAAGAGCTCCTACAATGAGCAGTTCTTC
CDR3: CASSEMYKSSYNEQFF
V: TRBV6-1
D: -
J: TRBJ2-1
size: -

DNA: TGTGCCATCAGTGTTGAGCGGGAGTCAGGTACGCAGTATTTT
CDR3: CAISVERESGTQYF
V: TRBV10-3
D: TRBD2
J: TRBJ2-3
size: -

DNA: TGTGCCAGCAGCTTATCGGGCGTCGGCTACACCTTC
CDR3: CASSLSGVGYTF
V: TRBV7-9
D: -
J: TRBJ1-2
size: -

DNA: TGTGCCAGCGGCCAGTACCTCAATGAGCAGTTCTTC
CDR3: CASGQYLNEQFF
V: TRBV27
D: -
J: TRBJ2-1
size: -

DNA: TGCGCCAGCAGCTTGGCCGCGGCCCAAGGAATCGGGGAGCTGTTTTTT
CDR3: CASSLAAAQGIGELFF
V: TRBV5-1
D: -
J: TRBJ2-2
size: -

DNA: TGTGCTAGTGGAGCGGGAGGTGGGTACTACAATGAGCAGTTCTTC
CDR3: CASGAGGGYYNEQFF
V: TRBV12-5
D: TRBD2
J: TRBJ2-1
size: -

DNA: TGTGCCAGTAGTCTCGGGACAGGGGGAAATCAGCCCCAGCATTTT
CDR3: CASSLGTGGNQPQHF
V: TRBV19
D: TRBD1
J: TRBJ1-5
size: few

DNA: TGCGCCAGCAGCCCCGTTGATACGCAGTATTTT
CDR3: CASSPVDTQYF
V: TRBV5-1
D: -
J: TRBJ2-3
size: -

DNA: TGTGCCAGCAGAATTCCTGGGAACACTGAAGCTTTCTTT
CDR3: CASRIPGNTEAFF
V: TRBV28
D: -
J: TRBJ1-1
size: once

DNA: TGTGCCAGCAGCTTAGCGGGACTCTCCTACAATGAGCAGTTCTTC
CDR3: CASSLAGLSYNEQFF
V: TRBV7-6
D: -
J: TRBJ2-1
size: -

DNA: TGTGCCAGCAGTCGCACCGGGGAGCTGTTTTTT
CDR3: CASSRTGELFF
V: TRBV6-6
D: -
J: TRBJ2-2
size: -

DNA: TGTGCCAGCAGTCCCCGGCAGAAAGAGGGAAGGGAGCAGTACTTC
CDR3: CASSPRQKEGREQYF
V: TRBV28
D: -
J: TRBJ2-7
size: -

DNA: TGTGCCAGCAGTTTGGTCAGCGGGAGTTACGAGCAGTACTTC
CDR3: CASSLVSGSYEQYF
V: TRBV6-6
D: TRBD2
J: TRBJ2-7
size: -

DNA: TGTGCCAGCGGGATAGACAGGGGAGATCAGCCCCAGCATTTT
CDR3: CASGIDRGDQPQHF
V: TRBV6-5
D: TRBD1
J: TRBJ1-5
size: -

DNA: TGTGCCAGCAGCCCCGGTGGGGGGAGGGTTTCTTACGAGCAGTACTTC
CDR3: CASSPGGGRVSYEQYF
V: TRBV7-6
D: TRBD2
J: TRBJ2-7
size: -

DNA: TGTGCCAGCAGCACCAACCCAAGCCCTCTCTACGAGCAGTACTTC
CDR3: CASSTNPSPLYEQYF
V: TRBV9
D: -
J: TRBJ2-7
size: -

DNA: TGTGCCAGCAGCCTCGTAGCACAAGGGGCCACCTACGAGCAGTACTTC
CDR3: CASSLVAQGATYEQYF
V: TRBV5-5
D: -
J: TRBJ2-7
size: -

DNA: TGTGCCAGCAGCTTAGGGACAGTGAACACTGAAGCTTTCTTT
CDR3: CASSLGTVNTEAFF
V: TRBV5-8
D: TRBD1
J: TRBJ1-1
size: -

DNA: TGCAGCGTTGGGGGCCGGTTAAACTATGGCTACACCTTC
CDR3: CSVGGRLNYGYTF
V: TRBV29-1
D: -
J: TRBJ1-2
size: -

DNA: TGTGCCAGCTCAATAGACATACAGCCCCAGCATTTT
CDR3: CASSIDIQPQHF
V: TRBV6-1
D: -
J: TRBJ1-5
size: -

DNA: TGTGCCAGCAGTTTATCGACAGGGCTTAATGAAAAACTGTTTTTT
CDR3: CASSLSTGLNEKLFF
V: TRBV28
D: TRBD1
J: TRBJ1-4
size: -

DNA: TGTGCCAGCAGTTTTGGCTTGAACACTGAAGCTTTCTTT
CDR3: CASSFGLNTEAFF
V: TRBV27
D: -
J: TRBJ1-1
size: -

DNA: TGTGCCAGCAGTTTACCCCACGTGGCCAGAAGCACTGAAGCTTTCTTT
CDR3: CASSLPHVARSTEAFF
V: TRBV28
D: -
J: TRBJ1-1
size: -

DNA: TGTGCCAGCAGCTTGCTTAGCGGGAGCCCAGATACGCAGTATTTT
CDR3: CASSLLSGSPDTQYF
V: TRBV5-4
D: TRBD2
J: TRBJ2-3
size: -

DNA: TGCAGCGTCCCGTTAGGTGAAAAACTGTTTTTT
CDR3: CSVPLGEKLFF
V: TRBV29-1
D: -
J: TRBJ1-4
size: -

DNA: TGTGCCACCTCCAGATCTAGGGAGACACTAGCCAAAAACATTCAGTACTTC
CDR3: CATSRSRETLAKNIQYF
V: TRBV15
D: -
J: TRBJ2-4
size: -

DNA: TGTGCCAGCAGCGCCGGGGGAGGGACAACATTCGAGCAGTACTTC
CDR3: CASSAGGGTTFEQYF
V: TRBV11-3
D: -
J: TRBJ2-7
size: -

DNA: TGTGCCAGTTGGCAGAGCCCATATGGCTACACCTTC
CDR3: CASWQSPYGYTF
V: TRBV19
D: -
J: TRBJ1-2
size: once

DNA: TGTGCCAGCAGTGTTGGGACCCTCAGGGCCGGGGAGCTGTTTTTT
CDR3: CASSVGTLRAGELFF
V: TRBV2
D: -
J: TRBJ2-2
size: -

DNA: TGTGCCAGCAGTGCCGCAGGCCAGTATAGAGAAAAACTGTTTTTT
CDR3: CASSAAGQYREKLFF
V: TRBV6-1
D: -
J: TRBJ1-4
size: -

DNA: TGTGCCAGCAGCTCCGGGACAGGGGGCGCAGACGGGGAGCTGTTTTTT
CDR3: CASSSGTGGADGELFF
V: TRBV7-3
D: TRBD1
J: TRBJ2-2
size: -

DNA: TGTGCCAGCAGTGAATTTGCGGGAGGGTCCTACAATGAGCAGTTCTTC
CDR3: CASSEFAGGSYNEQFF
V: TRBV2
D: TRBD2
J: TRBJ2-1
size: -

DNA: TGTGCCAGCAGCTTAGTAAGCGGAGGGAACGAGCAGTACTTC
CDR3: CASSLVSGGNEQYF
V: TRBV7-9
D: -
J: TRBJ2-7
size: -

DNA: TGTGCCAGCAGCTTAGGGGACAGGGGCAGAGGCGTGGAGACCCAGTACTTC
CDR3: CASSLGDRGRGVETQYF
V: TRBV7-9
D: TRBD1
J: TRBJ2-5
size: -

DNA: TGCAGTGCAAGAAACACTGAAGCTTTCTTT
CDR3: CSARNTEAFF
V: TRBV20-1
D: -
J: TRBJ1-1
size: -

DNA: TGTGCCAGATGGACAGGGGGCCTCTCCTACGAGCAGTACTTC
CDR3: CARWTGGLSYEQYF
V: TRBV21-1
D: -
J: TRBJ2-7
size: -